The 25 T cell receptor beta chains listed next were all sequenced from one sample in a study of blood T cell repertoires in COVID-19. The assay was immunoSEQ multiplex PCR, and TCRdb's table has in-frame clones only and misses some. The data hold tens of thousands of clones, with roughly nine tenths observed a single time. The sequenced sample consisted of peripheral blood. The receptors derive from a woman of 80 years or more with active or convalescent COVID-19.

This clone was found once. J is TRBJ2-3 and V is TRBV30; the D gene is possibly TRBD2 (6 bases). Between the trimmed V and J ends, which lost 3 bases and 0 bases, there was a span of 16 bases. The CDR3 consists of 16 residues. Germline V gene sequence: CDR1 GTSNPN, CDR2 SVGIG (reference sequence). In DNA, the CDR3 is TGTGCCTGGAGGGGGGGTGGGAGGCCTAGCACAGATACGCAGTATTTT. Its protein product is CAWRGGGRPSTDTQYF.

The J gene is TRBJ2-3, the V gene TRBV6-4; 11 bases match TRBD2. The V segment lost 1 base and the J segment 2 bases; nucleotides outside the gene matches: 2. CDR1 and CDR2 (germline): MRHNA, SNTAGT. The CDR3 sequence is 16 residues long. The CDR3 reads CASSDLAGGLTDTQYF. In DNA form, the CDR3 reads TGTGCCAGCAGTGACTTAGCGGGGGGGCTCACAGATACGCAGTATTTT.

CDR3 sequence (DNA): TGTGCCAGCAGAACTACAGGGGGCAACACTGAAGCTTTCTTT. Protein product: CASRTTGGNTEAFF. The V and J genes are TRBV3-1 (or the pseudogene TRBV3-2) and TRBJ1-1; 9 bases map to TRBD1. Germline loops: CDR1 LGHDT, CDR2 YNNKEL (reference sequence). V was pared by 6 bases and J by 2 bases, with 4 bases of the junction left unmatched. The CDR3 is 14 amino acids.

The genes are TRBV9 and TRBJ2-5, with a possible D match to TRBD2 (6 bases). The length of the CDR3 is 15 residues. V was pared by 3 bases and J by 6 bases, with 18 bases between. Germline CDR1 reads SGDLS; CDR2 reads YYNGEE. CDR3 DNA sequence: TGTGCCAGCAGCGCCACGGACGGAGGGGTACAGACCCAGTACTTC. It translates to CASSATDGGVQTQYF.

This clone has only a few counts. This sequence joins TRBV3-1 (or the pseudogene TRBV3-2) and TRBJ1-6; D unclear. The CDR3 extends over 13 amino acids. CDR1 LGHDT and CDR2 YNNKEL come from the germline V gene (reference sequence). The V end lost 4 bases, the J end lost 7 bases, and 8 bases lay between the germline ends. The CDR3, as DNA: TGTGCCAGCAGCCTTACGCGGAATTCACCCCTCCACTTT. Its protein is CASSLTRNSPLHF.

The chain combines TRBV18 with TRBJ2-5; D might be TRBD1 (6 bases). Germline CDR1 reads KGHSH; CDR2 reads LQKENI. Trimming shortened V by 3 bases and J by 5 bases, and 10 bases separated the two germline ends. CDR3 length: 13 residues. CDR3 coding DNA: TGTGCCAGCTCACCCAGGGGCCGGGAGACCCAGTACTTC. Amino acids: CASSPRGRETQYF.

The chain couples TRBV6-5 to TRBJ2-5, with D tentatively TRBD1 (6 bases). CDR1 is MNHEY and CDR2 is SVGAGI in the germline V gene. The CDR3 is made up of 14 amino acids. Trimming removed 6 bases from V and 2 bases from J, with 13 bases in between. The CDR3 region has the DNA TGTGCCAGCAGCAGGGGCTGGGGGCAAGAGACCCAGTACTTC. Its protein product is CASSRGWGQETQYF.

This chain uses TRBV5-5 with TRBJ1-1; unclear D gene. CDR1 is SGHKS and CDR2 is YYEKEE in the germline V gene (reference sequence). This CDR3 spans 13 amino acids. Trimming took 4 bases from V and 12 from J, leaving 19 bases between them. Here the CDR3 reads CASSVLGDNGPFF. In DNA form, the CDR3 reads TGTGCCAGCAGCGTCTTAGGTGACAATGGTCCTTTCTTT.

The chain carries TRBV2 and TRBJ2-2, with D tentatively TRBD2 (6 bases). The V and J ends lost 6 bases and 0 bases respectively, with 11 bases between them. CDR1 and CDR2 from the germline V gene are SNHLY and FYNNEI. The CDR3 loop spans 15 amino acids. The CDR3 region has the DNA TGTGCCAGCAGGGAGGGTTTCGCGAACACCGGGGAGCTGTTTTTT. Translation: CASREGFANTGELFF.

For the CDR3, the DNA is TGTGCCAGCAGCCAAGAAAGAGGGCCTGGAAACACCATATATTTT. Its protein is CASSQERGPGNTIYF. The V gene is TRBV3-1 (or the pseudogene TRBV3-2), the J gene TRBJ1-3; D is undetermined. There are 15 residues in the CDR3. The germline CDR1 and CDR2 sequences are LGHDT and YNNKEL (reference sequence). The germline V and J ends were trimmed by 0 bases and 2 bases, with 8 bases remaining between them.

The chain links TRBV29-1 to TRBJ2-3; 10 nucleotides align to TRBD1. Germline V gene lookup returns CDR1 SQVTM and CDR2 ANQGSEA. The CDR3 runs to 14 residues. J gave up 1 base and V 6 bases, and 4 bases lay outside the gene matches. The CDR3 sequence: CSVDGTGGTDTQYF. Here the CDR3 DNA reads TGCAGCGTGGACGGGACAGGGGGCACAGATACGCAGTATTTT.

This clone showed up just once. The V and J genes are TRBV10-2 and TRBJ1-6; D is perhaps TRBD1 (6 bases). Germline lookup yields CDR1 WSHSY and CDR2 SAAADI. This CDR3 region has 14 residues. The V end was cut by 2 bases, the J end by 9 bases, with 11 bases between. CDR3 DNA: TGCGCCAGCAGTGAGAGCACAGGGATTTCACCCCTCCACTTT. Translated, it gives CASSESTGISPLHF.

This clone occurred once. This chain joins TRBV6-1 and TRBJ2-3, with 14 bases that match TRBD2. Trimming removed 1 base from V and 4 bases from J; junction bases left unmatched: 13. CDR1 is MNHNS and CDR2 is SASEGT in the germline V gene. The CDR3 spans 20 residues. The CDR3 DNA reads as TGTGCCAGCAGTGAAGAAGAAGGGACTAGCGGGGGCCTTTGGCCAGATACGCAGTATTTT. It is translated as CASSEEEGTSGGLWPDTQYF.

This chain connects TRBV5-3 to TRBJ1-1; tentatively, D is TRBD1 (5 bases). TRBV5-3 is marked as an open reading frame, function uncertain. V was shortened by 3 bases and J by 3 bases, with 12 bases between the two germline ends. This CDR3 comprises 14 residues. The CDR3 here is CARSSGCRDTEAFF. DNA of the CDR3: TGTGCCAGAAGCTCCGGGTGCAGGGACACTGAAGCTTTCTTT.

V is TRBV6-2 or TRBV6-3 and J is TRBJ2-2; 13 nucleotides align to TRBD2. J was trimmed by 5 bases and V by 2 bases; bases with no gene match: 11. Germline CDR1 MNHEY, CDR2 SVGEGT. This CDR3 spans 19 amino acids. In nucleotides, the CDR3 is TGTGCCAGCAGTTACGGATTCGGGGTGGGACTAGCGGGGACCGGGGAGCTGTTTTTT. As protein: CASSYGFGVGLAGTGELFF.

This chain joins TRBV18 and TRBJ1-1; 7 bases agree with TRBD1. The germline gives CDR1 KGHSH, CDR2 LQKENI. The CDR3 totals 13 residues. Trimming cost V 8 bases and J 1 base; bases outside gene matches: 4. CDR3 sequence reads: CASATGWNTEAFF. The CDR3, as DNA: TGTGCCAGCGCGACAGGGTGGAACACTGAAGCTTTCTTT.

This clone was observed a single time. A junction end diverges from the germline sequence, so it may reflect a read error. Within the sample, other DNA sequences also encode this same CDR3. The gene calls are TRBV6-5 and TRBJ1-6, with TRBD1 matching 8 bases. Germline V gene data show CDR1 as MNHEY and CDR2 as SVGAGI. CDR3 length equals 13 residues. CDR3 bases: TGCGCCAGCAAGACAGGGGTTAATTCACCCCTCCACTTT. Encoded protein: CASKTGVNSPLHF.

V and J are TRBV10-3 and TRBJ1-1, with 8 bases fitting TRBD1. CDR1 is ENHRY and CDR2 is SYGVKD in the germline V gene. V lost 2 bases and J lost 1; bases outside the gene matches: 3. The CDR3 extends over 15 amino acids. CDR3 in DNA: TGTGCCATCAGTGAGGGCGGGACAGGGAACACTGAAGCTTTCTTT. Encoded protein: CAISEGGTGNTEAFF.

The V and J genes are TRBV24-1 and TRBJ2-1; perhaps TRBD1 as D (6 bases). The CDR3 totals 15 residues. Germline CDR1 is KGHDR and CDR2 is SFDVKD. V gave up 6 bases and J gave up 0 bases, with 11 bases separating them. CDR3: CATSHTGSSYNEQFF. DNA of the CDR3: TGTGCCACCAGTCATACAGGGAGCTCCTACAATGAGCAGTTCTTC.

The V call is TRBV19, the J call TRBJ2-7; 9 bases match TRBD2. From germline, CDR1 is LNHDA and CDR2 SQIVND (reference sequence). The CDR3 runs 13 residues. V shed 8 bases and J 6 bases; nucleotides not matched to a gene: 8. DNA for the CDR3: TGTGCCAGTCGTGGCGGGGGGGGATTCGAGCAGTACTTC. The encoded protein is CASRGGGGFEQYF.

The CDR3, as DNA: TGTGCCAGTAGTATCTTTGAGGGGGCGGGCAATCAGCCCCAGCATTTT. It is translated as CASSIFEGAGNQPQHF. The chain links TRBV19 to TRBJ1-5; 7 nucleotides align to TRBD1. Germline values: CDR1 LNHDA, CDR2 SQIVND (reference sequence). This CDR3 is built from 16 residues. The junction had 7 bases not matched to a gene; V was cut back by 3 bases and J by 2 bases.

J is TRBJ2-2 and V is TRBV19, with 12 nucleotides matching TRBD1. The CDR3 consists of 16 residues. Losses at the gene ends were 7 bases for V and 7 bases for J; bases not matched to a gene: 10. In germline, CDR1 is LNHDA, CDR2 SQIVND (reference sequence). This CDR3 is CASTIPGQGAIGELFF. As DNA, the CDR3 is TGTGCCAGTACCATCCCGGGACAGGGGGCCATCGGGGAGCTGTTTTTT.

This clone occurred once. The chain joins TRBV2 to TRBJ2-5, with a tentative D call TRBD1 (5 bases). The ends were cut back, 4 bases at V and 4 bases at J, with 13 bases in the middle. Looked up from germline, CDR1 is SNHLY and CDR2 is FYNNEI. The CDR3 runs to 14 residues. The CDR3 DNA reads TGTGCCAGCAGTGCGGTCAGGGTGGGAGAGACCCAGTACTTC. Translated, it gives CASSAVRVGETQYF.

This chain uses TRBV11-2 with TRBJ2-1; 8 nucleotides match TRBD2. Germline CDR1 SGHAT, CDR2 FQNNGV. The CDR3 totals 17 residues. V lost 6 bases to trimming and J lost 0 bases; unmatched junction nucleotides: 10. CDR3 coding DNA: TGTGCCAGCAGAGCCGCTAGCGGGCTCCCCTCCTACAATGAGCAGTTCTTC. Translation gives CASRAASGLPSYNEQFF.

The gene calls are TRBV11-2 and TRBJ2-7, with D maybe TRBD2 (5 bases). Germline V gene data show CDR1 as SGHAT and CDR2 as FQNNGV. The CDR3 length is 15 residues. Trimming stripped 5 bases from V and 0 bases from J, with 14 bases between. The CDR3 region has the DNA TGTGCCAGCAGCCGCATTGCGGGTTTCTCCTACGAGCAGTACTTC. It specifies CASSRIAGFSYEQYF. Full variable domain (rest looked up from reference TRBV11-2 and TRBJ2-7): EAGVAQSPRYKIIEKRQSVAFWCNPISGHATLYWYQQILGQGPKLLIQFQNNGVVDDSQLPKDRFSAERLKGVDSTLKIQPAKLEDSAVYLCASSRIAGFSYEQYFGPGTRLTVT.